The 28 T cell receptor beta chains reported below all come from one sample, sequenced in a study of blood T cells in healthy people across ages. Primers used in a second PCR of about 7 to 11 cycles were a sample-barcoded 5' primer and a J-beta primer mix. TCRdb reprocessed the 5' RACE reads with MiXCR, giving one entry per CDR3 protein. Seen here are about 1.6 million distinct CDR3 sequences, 34% observed once, and the top ten hold approximately 10%. Sample: blood. The receptors were gathered from a woman in her twenties or thirties in good health.

This clonotype was found many times. This chain joins TRBV7-9 and TRBJ2-3; TRBD2 matches 13 bases. The CDR3 length is 18 residues. The junction had 10 bases not matched to a gene; V was cut back by 5 bases and J by 2 bases. Germline assignment: CDR1 SEHNR and CDR2 FQNEAQ (reference sequence). The chain's CDR3 is CASSPGLAGIILTDTQYF. For the CDR3, the DNA is TGTGCCAGCAGCCCGGGACTAGCGGGAATCATCCTCACAGATACGCAGTATTTT.

This clonotype came up a few times. The rearrangement uses TRBV30 and TRBJ2-2, with a weak D call TRBD2 (5 bases). Germline assignment: CDR1 GTSNPN and CDR2 SVGIG (reference sequence). Between the trimmed V and J ends, which lost 1 base and 7 bases, there was a span of 16 bases. The CDR3 has 15 residues. CDR3 residues: CAWSGLSGIGGELFF. The DNA of the CDR3 is TGTGCCTGGAGTGGATTATCGGGAATTGGCGGGGAGCTGTTTTTT.

The CDR3: CSARDKKGSYEQYF. The CDR3 bases are TGCAGTGCTAGAGATAAGAAAGGGAGCTACGAGCAGTACTTC. The genes are TRBV20-1 and TRBJ2-7; possible D gene TRBD2, 5 bases. Germline-derived CDR1 and CDR2 are DFQATT and SNEGSKA (reference sequence). CDR3 length equals 14 residues. Trimming took off 0 bases at V and 3 bases at J, with 12 bases between the two ends.

A few counts support this clonotype. The V call is TRBV12-3 or TRBV12-4, the J call TRBJ1-2; D is unresolved. Trimming left V 3 bases short and J 3 bases short, with 11 bases between. The length of the CDR3 is 14 residues. DNA for the CDR3: TGTGCCAGCAGTTTCGGTGGTGGAGACTATGGCTACACCTTC. Protein sequence: CASSFGGGDYGYTF.

The V gene is TRBV6-5, the J gene TRBJ1-2; tentatively, D is TRBD1 (5 bases). The CDR3 covers 11 residues. Germline CDR1 MNHEY, CDR2 SVGAGI. The V end was cut by 6 bases, the J end by 6 bases, with 8 bases between. CDR3 protein: CASRRGDGYTF. In DNA, the CDR3 is TGTGCCAGCAGACGAGGGGATGGCTACACCTTC.

This clonotype was recorded a few times. This chain joins TRBV7-8 and TRBJ2-7; possibly TRBD1 for D (6 bases). The CDR3 extends over 16 amino acids. Per germline, CDR1 SGHVS and CDR2 FQNEAQ. V was cut by 2 bases and J by 1 base, with 15 bases left in between. The DNA for the CDR3 is TGTGCCAGCAGCTTAACAAGGACAGTCGCTTCCTACGAGCAGTACTTC. Amino acid sequence: CASSLTRTVASYEQYF.

This clonotype came up many times. J is TRBJ2-3 and V is TRBV2; TRBD2 matches at 12 bases. Germline CDR1 and CDR2: SNHLY and FYNNEI. The CDR3 spans 15 residues. The trim removed 6 bases at V and 2 bases at J, leaving 3 bases unmatched. The chain's CDR3 is CASRRTSGDTDTQYF. The DNA of the CDR3 is TGTGCCAGCAGGCGGACTAGCGGGGACACAGATACGCAGTATTTT.

The chain links TRBV30 to TRBJ2-5; a weak D match, TRBD1 (6 bases). The CDR3 runs 17 residues. Trimming took off 2 bases at V and 5 bases at J, with 24 bases between the two ends. Per germline, CDR1 GTSNPN and CDR2 SVGIG (reference sequence). In DNA form, the CDR3 reads TGTGCCTGGAGTCGCGGACAGTTTTCAAGAGGGGAGGAGACCCAGTACTTC. Its translation is CAWSRGQFSRGEETQYF. The full variable domain, with the rest looked up from reference TRBV30 and TRBJ2-5, is SQTIHQWPATLVQPVGSPLSLECTVEGTSNPNLYWYRQAAGRGLQLLFYSVGIGQISSEVPQNLSASRPQDRQFILSSKKLLLSDSGFYLCAWSRGQFSRGEETQYFGPGTRLLVL.

Remarks on this clonotype: The germline gene is not matched at one end of the junction; a read error may be the cause. The rearrangement joins TRBV6-5 to TRBJ1-2; tentatively, D is TRBD1 (6 bases). This CDR3 contains 13 residues. CDR1 is MNHEY and CDR2 is SVGAGI in the germline V gene. In DNA, the CDR3 is TGTGCCAGCAGCCCAGGGAGGGGGTATGGCCACACCTTC. Translating gives CASSPGRGYGHTF.

This clonotype came up many times. Mismatch with germline at one junction end may stem from a read error. The gene calls are TRBV5-1 and TRBJ2-1; 8 bases fit TRBD2. This CDR3 comprises 15 residues. From germline, CDR1 is SGHRS and CDR2 YFSETQ. Here the CDR3 reads CASSLDGGAYNEQFF. The CDR3 coding sequence is TGTGCCAGCAGCTTGGACGGGGGGGCCTACAATGAGCAGTTCTTC.

This chain uses TRBV27 with TRBJ2-2; possibly TRBD1 for D (5 bases). Germline assignment: CDR1 MNHEY and CDR2 SMNVEV (reference sequence). V was trimmed by 5 bases and J by 5 bases, leaving 18 bases between them. This CDR3 contains 16 residues. In DNA, the CDR3 is TGTGCCAGCAGTCCCCAGGCAGGGCATAGTACCGGGGAGCTGTTTTTT. This sequence encodes CASSPQAGHSTGELFF.

The CDR3 loop is CASSRQGGAGELFF. In DNA form, the CDR3 reads TGTGCCAGCAGCCGACAGGGTGGAGCCGGGGAGCTGTTTTTT. The V gene is TRBV12-3 or TRBV12-4, the J gene TRBJ2-2; 7 bases map to TRBD1. This CDR3 has 14 amino acids. The ends lost 6 bases at V and 6 bases at J; junction bases unmatched: 7.

V gene TRBV12-3 or TRBV12-4 combines with J gene TRBJ1-1, with D tentatively TRBD1 (5 bases). CDR3 length: 14 residues. Trimming removed 5 bases at V and 4 bases at J, with 14 bases between. DNA for the CDR3: TGTGCCAGCAGTGTCCAGGGAAGTGTCACTGAAGCTTTCTTT. It codes for CASSVQGSVTEAFF.

This clonotype was seen more than once but under ten times. This sequence joins TRBV4-1 and TRBJ2-1; 7 bases are a match to TRBD2. The J segment lost 5 bases and the V segment lost 4 bases, leaving 14 bases of the junction unmatched. This CDR3 spans 17 amino acids. Germline V gives CDR1 MGHRA, CDR2 YSYEKL. CDR3: CASSRRWAGEEDNEQFF. The CDR3 DNA reads TGCGCCAGCAGCCGTCGTTGGGCGGGAGAAGAAGACAATGAGCAGTTCTTC.

The rearrangement uses TRBV7-2 and TRBJ2-5; D is unclear. The length of the CDR3 is 13 residues. V was clipped by 4 bases and J by 11 bases, with 17 bases between them. The germline CDR1 and CDR2 sequences are SGHTA and FQGNSA. CDR3 sequence (DNA): TGTGCCAGCAGCTACTACCCTAGGAGAGAGCAGTACTTC. Amino acids: CASSYYPRREQYF.

This rearrangement joins TRBV7-6 to TRBJ2-5, with D possibly matching TRBD1 (6 bases). Germline CDR1 is SGHVS and CDR2 is FNYEAQ. The germline V and J ends were trimmed by 0 bases and 5 bases, with 16 bases remaining between them. The CDR3 is 16 amino acids. CDR3 nucleotides: TGTGCCAGCAGCTTAGCTCTACAGACAGGACGGGAGACCCAGTACTTC. Residues: CASSLALQTGRETQYF.

This clonotype came up a few times. V gene TRBV10-3 combines with J gene TRBJ2-3; 8 positions agree with TRBD1. Germline V gene lookup returns CDR1 ENHRY and CDR2 SYGVKD. This CDR3 contains 14 residues. Trimming at V came to 5 bases and at J to 1 base, leaving 2 bases not matched to a gene. The CDR3 is CAISSGQGTDTQYF. DNA for the CDR3: TGTGCCATCAGTTCGGGACAGGGCACAGATACGCAGTATTTT.

This chain joins TRBV29-1 and TRBJ2-1, with 9 bases lining up with TRBD2. CDR1 and CDR2 from the germline V gene are SQVTM and ANQGSEA. This CDR3 spans 16 amino acids. Trimming removed 1 base from V and 2 bases from J; junction bases left unmatched: 6. CDR3 nucleotides: TGCAGCGTTGAAGTTCGGACTAGCGCCACCTACAATGAGCAGTTCTTC. It encodes CSVEVRTSATYNEQFF.

This clonotype was seen a handful of times. The chain employs TRBV3-1 and TRBJ1-5; D gene uncertain. Germline CDR1 LGHDT, CDR2 YNNKEL (reference sequence). V lost 2 bases, J lost 4 bases, and 6 bases lay in between. The CDR3 runs 13 residues. In DNA, the CDR3 is TGTGCCAGCAGCCAAAAAGAAAATCAGCCCCAGCATTTT. This translates into CASSQKENQPQHF. The whole variable domain, filled in from reference TRBV3-1 and TRBJ1-5, reads DTAVSQTPKYLVTQMGNDKSIKCEQNLGHDTMYWYKQDSKKFLKIMFSYNNKELIINETVPNRFSPKSPDKAHLNLHINSLELGDSAVYFCASSQKENQPQHFGDGTRLSIL.

V and J are TRBV4-1 and TRBJ1-4, with D uncertain. Trimming pared 0 bases from V and 7 bases from J, leaving 18 bases between. The CDR3 is 17 amino acids. The germline CDR1 and CDR2 sequences are MGHRA and YSYEKL. CDR3 bases: TGCGCCAGCAGCCAAGATAAGTCGGGCCTACGCGGTGAAAAACTGTTTTTT. As protein: CASSQDKSGLRGEKLFF.

Concerning this clonotype: A read error may account for a junction end that differs from germline. The gene calls are TRBV2 and TRBJ2-1; D possibly matches TRBD1 or TRBD2 (6 bases each). The V gene's germline CDR1 is SNHLY and CDR2 FYNNEI. The CDR3 covers 15 residues. DNA of the CDR3: TGTGCCAGTAGTGAAGATACGGGGGCGGCCAATGAGCAGTTCTTC. This codes for CASSEDTGAANEQFF.

V is TRBV12-3 or TRBV12-4 and J is TRBJ2-1; 12 bases align to TRBD2. The trim removed 7 bases at V and 7 bases at J, leaving 2 bases unmatched. The CDR3 runs 13 residues. The CDR3, as DNA: TGTGCCAGCACCCTAGCGGGAGGGAATGAGCAGTTCTTC. Amino acid sequence: CASTLAGGNEQFF.

This clonotype was found a few times. V gene TRBV6-5 combines with J gene TRBJ1-4; D is unclear. Per the germline V gene, CDR1 is MNHEY and CDR2 is SVGAGI. V lost 4 bases and J 8 bases, leaving 17 bases between the germline ends. This CDR3 contains 15 residues. Written as DNA, the CDR3 is TGTGCCAGCAGTTCCTCAGCCCCCGTAGGGGAAAAACTGTTTTTT. It specifies CASSSSAPVGEKLFF.

The DNA of the CDR3 is TGTGCCAGCAGCTTAGCGCTGGACGGGAACACTGAAGCTTTCTTT. The encoded protein is CASSLALDGNTEAFF. The chain recombines TRBV7-9 with TRBJ1-1; D remains ambiguous. This CDR3 is 15 amino acids long. V was pared by 0 bases and J by 1 base, with 9 bases between. Germline V CDR1 and CDR2: SEHNR, FQNEAQ (reference sequence).

This clonotype occurred a few times. This chain uses TRBV29-1 with TRBJ1-1; D may be TRBD1 (5 bases). Trimming left V 7 bases short and J 0 bases short, with 12 bases between. CDR3 size: 13 residues. Per the germline V gene, CDR1 is SQVTM and CDR2 is ANQGSEA. This CDR3 reads CSALTGLNTEAFF. CDR3 nucleotide sequence: TGCAGCGCGCTCACAGGCTTGAACACTGAAGCTTTCTTT.

This clonotype was seen a few times. The chain has TRBV5-1 and TRBJ2-3; 8 positions agree with TRBD2. The trim removed 3 bases at V and 2 bases at J, leaving 8 bases unmatched. CDR1 is SGHRS and CDR2 is YFSETQ in the germline V gene. This CDR3 is 16 amino acids long. CDR3 nucleotide sequence: TGCGCCAGCAGCTCCCTAGCGGGCCCAACCACAGATACGCAGTATTTT. It codes for CASSSLAGPTTDTQYF.

This chain uses TRBV5-5 with TRBJ2-5, with D unclear. The CDR3 contains 15 residues. The V gene's germline CDR1 is SGHKS and CDR2 YYEKEE (reference sequence). Trimming removed 0 bases at V and 5 bases at J, with 14 bases between. This CDR3 reads CASSLEGMKSETQYF. The CDR3 DNA sequence: TGTGCCAGCAGCTTGGAAGGGATGAAAAGCGAGACCCAGTACTTC.

The chain joins TRBV30 to TRBJ2-2; TRBD2 is a possible D gene (5 bases). The germline V and J ends were trimmed by 4 bases and 1 base, with 16 bases remaining between them. CDR1 GTSNPN and CDR2 SVGIG come from the germline V gene (reference sequence). This CDR3 contains 16 residues. The CDR3, as DNA: TGTGCCTGGACTCCGAGAGGGCTTTTGAACACCGGGGAGCTGTTTTTT. This gives the protein CAWTPRGLLNTGELFF.